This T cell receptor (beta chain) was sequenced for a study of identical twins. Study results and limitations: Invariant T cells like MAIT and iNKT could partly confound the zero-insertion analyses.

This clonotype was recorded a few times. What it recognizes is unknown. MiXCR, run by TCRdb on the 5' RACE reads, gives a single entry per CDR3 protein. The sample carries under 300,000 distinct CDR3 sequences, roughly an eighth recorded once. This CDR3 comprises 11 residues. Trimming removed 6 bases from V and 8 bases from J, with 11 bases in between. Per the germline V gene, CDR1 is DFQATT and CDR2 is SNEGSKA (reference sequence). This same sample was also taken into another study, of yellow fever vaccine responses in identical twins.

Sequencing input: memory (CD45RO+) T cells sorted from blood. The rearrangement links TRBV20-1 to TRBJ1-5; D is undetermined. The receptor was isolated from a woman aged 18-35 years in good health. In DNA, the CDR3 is TGCAGTGCGTCAGTTGGTGAGCCCCAGCATTTT. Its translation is CSASVGEPQHF.